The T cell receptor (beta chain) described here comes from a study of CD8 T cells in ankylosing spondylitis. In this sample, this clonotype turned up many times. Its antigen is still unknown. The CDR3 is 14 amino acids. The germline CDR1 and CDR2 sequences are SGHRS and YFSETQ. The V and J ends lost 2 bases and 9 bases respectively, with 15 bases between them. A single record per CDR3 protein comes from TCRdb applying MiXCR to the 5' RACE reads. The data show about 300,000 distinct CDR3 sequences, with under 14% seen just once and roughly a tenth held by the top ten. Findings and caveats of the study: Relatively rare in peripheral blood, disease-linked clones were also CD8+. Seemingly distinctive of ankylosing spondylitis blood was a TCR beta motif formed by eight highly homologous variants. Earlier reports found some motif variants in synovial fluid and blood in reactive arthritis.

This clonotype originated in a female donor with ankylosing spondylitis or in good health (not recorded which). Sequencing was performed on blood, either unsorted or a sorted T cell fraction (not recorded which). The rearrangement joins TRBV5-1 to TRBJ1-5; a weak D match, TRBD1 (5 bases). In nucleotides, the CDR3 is TGCGCCAGCAGCTTCCAGGGCTCGGACGGGCCCCAGCATTTT. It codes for CASSFQGSDGPQHF.